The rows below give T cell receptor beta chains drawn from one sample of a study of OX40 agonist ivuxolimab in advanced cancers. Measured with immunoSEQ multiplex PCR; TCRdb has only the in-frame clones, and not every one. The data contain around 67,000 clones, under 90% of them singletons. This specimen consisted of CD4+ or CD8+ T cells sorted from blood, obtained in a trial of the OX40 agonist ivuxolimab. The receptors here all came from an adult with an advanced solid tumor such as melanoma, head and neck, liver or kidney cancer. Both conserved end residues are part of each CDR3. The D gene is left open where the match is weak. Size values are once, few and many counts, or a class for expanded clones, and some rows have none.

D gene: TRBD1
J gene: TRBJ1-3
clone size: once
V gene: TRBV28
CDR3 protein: CASSSLSGGSGNTIYF
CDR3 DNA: TGTGCCAGCAGTTCACTATCAGGGGGCTCTGGAAACACCATATATTTT

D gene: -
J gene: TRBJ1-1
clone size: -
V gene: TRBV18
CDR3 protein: CASSPQTVDTEAFF
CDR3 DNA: TGTGCCAGCTCACCCCAGACGGTGGACACTGAAGCTTTCTTT

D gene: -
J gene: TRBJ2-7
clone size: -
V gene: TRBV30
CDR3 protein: CAWGPQYEQYF
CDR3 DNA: TGTGCCTGGGGGCCCCAGTACGAGCAGTACTTC

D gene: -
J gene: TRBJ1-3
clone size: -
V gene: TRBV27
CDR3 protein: CASRSQGLGGNTIYF
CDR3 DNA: TGTGCCAGCAGGTCCCAGGGGCTGGGTGGAAACACCATATATTTT

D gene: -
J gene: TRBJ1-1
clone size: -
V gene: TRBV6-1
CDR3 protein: CASSEWWDVNTEAFF
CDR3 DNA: TGTGCCAGCAGTGAATGGTGGGACGTGAACACTGAAGCTTTCTTT

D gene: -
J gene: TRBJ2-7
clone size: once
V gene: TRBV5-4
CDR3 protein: CASSLDPRSLAYEQYF
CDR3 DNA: TGTGCCAGCAGCTTGGACCCCAGGAGCCTTGCCTACGAGCAGTACTTC

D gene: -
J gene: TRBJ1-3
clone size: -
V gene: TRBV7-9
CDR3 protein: CASSLGGSSGNTIYF
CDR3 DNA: TGTGCCAGCAGCTTAGGGGGTAGCTCTGGAAACACCATATATTTT

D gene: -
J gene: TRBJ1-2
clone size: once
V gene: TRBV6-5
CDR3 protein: CASTLNPGNYGYTF
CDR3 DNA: TGTGCCAGCACCCTAAATCCAGGGAACTATGGCTACACCTTC

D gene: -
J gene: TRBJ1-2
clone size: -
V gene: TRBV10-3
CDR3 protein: CAISETGLYGYTF
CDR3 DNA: TGTGCCATCAGCGAGACAGGCTTATATGGCTACACCTTC

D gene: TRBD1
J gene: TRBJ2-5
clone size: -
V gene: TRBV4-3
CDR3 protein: CASSQSGGAWGETQYF
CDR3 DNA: TGCGCCAGCAGCCAATCAGGGGGCGCGTGGGGTGAGACCCAGTACTTC

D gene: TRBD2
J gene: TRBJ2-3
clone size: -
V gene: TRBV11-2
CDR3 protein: CASSPTAGGADTQYF
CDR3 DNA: TGTGCCAGCAGCCCTACGGCGGGGGGTGCAGATACGCAGTATTTT

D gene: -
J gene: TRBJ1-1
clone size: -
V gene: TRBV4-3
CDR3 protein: CASSQERGFLNEAFF
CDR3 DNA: TGCGCCAGCAGCCAAGAAAGGGGGTTTTTAAATGAAGCTTTCTTT

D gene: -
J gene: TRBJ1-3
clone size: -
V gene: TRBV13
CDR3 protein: CASSLDSSSGNTIYF
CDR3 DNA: TGTGCCAGCAGTTTAGACAGTAGCTCTGGAAACACCATATATTTT

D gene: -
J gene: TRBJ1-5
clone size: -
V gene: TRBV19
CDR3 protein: CASRGTFQRGNQPQHF
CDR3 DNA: TGTGCCAGTAGAGGGACTTTCCAAAGGGGCAATCAGCCCCAGCATTTT

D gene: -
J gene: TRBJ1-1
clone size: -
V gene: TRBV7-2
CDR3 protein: CASSSPAGQGKAYTEAFF
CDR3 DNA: TGTGCCAGCAGCTCCCCTGCGGGGCAGGGGAAAGCTTATACTGAAGCTTTCTTT

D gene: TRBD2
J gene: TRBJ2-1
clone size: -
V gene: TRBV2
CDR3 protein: CASSTGLAGSNEQFF
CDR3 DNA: TGTGCCAGCAGTACGGGGCTAGCGGGTAGCAATGAGCAGTTCTTC

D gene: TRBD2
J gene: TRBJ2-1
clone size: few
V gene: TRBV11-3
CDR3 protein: CASSLEGVGTSYEQFF
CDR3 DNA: TGTGCCAGCAGCTTAGAGGGGGTCGGGACTAGCTATGAGCAGTTCTTC

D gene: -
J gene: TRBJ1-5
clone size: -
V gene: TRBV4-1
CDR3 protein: CASSQEGQAYSNQPQHF
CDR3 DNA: TGCGCCAGCAGCCAAGAGGGTCAGGCGTATAGCAATCAGCCCCAGCATTTT

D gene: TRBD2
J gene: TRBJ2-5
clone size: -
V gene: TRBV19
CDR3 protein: CASSRVASGSRETQYF
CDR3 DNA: TGTGCCAGTAGTAGGGTCGCTAGCGGGAGTCGTGAGACCCAGTACTTC

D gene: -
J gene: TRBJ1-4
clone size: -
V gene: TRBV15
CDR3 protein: CATSREPGANEKLFF
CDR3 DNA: TGTGCCACCAGCAGAGAGCCCGGGGCTAATGAAAAACTGTTTTTT

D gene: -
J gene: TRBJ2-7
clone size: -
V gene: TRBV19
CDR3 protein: CASTVGVGPNSYEQYF
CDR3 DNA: TGTGCCAGTACCGTCGGCGTGGGACCAAACTCCTACGAGCAGTACTTC

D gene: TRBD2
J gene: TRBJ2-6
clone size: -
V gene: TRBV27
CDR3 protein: CASRGLGESGANVLTF
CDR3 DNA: TGTGCCAGCAGGGGACTAGGAGAGTCTGGGGCCAACGTCCTGACTTTC

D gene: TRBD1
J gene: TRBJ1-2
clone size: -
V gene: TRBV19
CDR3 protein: CASKTGGGYGYTF
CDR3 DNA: TGTGCCAGTAAGACAGGGGGCGGCTATGGCTACACCTTC

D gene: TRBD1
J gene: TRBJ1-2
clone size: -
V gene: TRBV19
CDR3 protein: CASQYRQGGNYGYTF
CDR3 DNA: TGTGCCAGCCAGTATCGACAGGGGGGGAACTATGGCTACACCTTC

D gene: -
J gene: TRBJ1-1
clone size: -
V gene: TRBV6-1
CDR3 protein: CASSEKGDSKPF
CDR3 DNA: TGTGCCAGCAGTGAAAAGGGGGACTCAAAGCCCTTT

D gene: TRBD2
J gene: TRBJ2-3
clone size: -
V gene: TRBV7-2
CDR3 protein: CASSFRYSGSTDTQYF
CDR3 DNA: TGTGCCAGCAGCTTCCGTTATAGCGGGAGCACAGATACGCAGTATTTT

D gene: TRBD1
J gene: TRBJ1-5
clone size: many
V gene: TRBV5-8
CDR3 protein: CASSLSRTGIAQPQHF
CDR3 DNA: TGTGCCAGCAGCTTGAGTCGGACAGGGATAGCCCAGCCCCAGCATTTT

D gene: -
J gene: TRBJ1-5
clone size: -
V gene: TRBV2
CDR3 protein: CASSPLEGSYQPQHF
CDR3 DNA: TGTGCCAGCAGCCCCTTGGAGGGGTCTTATCAGCCCCAGCATTTT

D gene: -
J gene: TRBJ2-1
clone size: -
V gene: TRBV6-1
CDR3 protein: CASSEVADEQFF
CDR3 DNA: TGTGCCAGCAGTGAAGTAGCGGATGAGCAGTTCTTC

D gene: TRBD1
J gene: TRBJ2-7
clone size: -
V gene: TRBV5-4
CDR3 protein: CASSHLDRGNEQYF
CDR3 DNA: TGTGCCAGCAGCCACCTGGACAGGGGGAACGAGCAGTACTTC

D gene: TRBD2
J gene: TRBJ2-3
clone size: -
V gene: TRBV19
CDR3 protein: CASSRGPGGGDTQYF
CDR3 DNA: TGTGCCAGTAGTAGGGGTCCCGGGGGGGGCGATACGCAGTATTTT

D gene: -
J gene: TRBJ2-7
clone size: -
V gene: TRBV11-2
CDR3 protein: CASNSQGPPYEQYF
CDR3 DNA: TGTGCCAGCAACTCCCAGGGACCACCCTACGAGCAGTACTTC

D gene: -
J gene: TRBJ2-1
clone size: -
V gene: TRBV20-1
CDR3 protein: CSAPKGGEQFF
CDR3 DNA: TGCAGTGCACCCAAGGGGGGTGAGCAGTTCTTC

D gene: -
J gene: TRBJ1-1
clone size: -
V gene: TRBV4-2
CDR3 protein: CASSHSRGQPLEAFF
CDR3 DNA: TGTGCCAGCAGCCACAGTAGAGGACAACCCCTAGAAGCTTTCTTT

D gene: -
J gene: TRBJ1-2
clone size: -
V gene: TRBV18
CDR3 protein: CASSPLGSPNYGYTF
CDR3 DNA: TGTGCCAGCTCACCACTGGGTAGCCCTAACTATGGCTACACCTTC

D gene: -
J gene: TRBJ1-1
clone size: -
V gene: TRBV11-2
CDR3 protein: CASSLEPPRGRGAFF
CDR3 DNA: TGTGCCAGCAGCTTAGAACCACCCAGGGGTAGGGGAGCTTTCTTT

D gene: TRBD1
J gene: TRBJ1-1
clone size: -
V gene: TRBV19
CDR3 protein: CASSNRDREAFF
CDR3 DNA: TGTGCCAGTAGTAACCGGGACAGGGAAGCTTTCTTT

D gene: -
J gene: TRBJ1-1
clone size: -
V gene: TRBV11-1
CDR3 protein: CASSLVRFGTEAFF
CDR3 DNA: TGTGCCAGCAGCTTAGTCCGGTTTGGCACTGAAGCTTTCTTT

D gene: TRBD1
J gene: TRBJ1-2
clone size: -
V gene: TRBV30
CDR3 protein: CAFRQGYGYTF
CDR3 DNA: TGTGCCTTTAGACAGGGGTATGGCTACACCTTC

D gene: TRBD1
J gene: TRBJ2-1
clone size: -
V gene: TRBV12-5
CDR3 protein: CASVPLQDRGAYNEQFF
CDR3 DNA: TGTGCTAGTGTTCCCCTTCAGGACAGGGGGGCCTACAATGAGCAGTTCTTC

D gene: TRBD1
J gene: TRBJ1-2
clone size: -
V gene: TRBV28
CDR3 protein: CASSFGTDTYGYTF
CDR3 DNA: TGTGCCAGCAGTTTCGGGACAGACACTTATGGCTACACCTTC

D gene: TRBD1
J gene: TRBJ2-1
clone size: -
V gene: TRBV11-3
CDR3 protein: CASSTGGWEQFF
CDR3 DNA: TGTGCCAGCAGCACAGGGGGGTGGGAGCAGTTCTTC

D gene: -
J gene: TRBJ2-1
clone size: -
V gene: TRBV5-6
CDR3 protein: CASSLVQTWKGSYNEQFF
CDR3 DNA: TGTGCCAGCAGCTTGGTTCAGACCTGGAAGGGGTCCTACAATGAGCAGTTCTTC

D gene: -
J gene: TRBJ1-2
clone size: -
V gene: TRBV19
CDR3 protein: CASSILDRRNYGYTF
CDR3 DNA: TGTGCCAGTAGTATACTCGACAGACGAAACTATGGCTACACCTTC

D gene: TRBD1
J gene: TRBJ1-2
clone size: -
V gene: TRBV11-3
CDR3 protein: CASSLHRGSGYGYTF
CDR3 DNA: TGTGCCAGCAGCTTACACAGGGGGTCGGGCTATGGCTACACCTTC

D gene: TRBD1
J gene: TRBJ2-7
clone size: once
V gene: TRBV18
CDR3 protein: CASQLGGVGVYEQYF
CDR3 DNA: TGTGCCAGCCAATTAGGGGGCGTAGGCGTTTACGAGCAGTACTTC

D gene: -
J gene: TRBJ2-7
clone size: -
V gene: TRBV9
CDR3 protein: CASSVGAESYEQYF
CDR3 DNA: TGTGCCAGCAGCGTAGGAGCGGAGTCCTACGAGCAGTACTTC

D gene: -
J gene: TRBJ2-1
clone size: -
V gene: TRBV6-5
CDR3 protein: CASSSLYNEQFF
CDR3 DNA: TGTGCCAGCAGTTCCCTCTACAATGAGCAGTTCTTC

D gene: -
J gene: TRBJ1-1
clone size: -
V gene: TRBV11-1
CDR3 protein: CASSLHPGGNTEAFF
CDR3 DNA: TGTGCCAGCAGCTTACATCCGGGCGGGAACACTGAAGCTTTCTTT

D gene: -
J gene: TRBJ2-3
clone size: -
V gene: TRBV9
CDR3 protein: CASTPRGVDADTQYF
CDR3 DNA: TGTGCCAGCACCCCCAGGGGGGTAGACGCAGATACGCAGTATTTT

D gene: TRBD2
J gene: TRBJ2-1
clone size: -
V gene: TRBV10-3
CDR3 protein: CAISGSPTSVEQFF
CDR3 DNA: TGTGCCATCAGTGGAAGCCCCACTAGCGTTGAGCAGTTCTTC

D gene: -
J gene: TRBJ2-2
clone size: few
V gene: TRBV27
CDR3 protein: CASSPQGDGELFF
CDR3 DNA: TGTGCCAGCTCCCCCCAGGGAGACGGGGAGCTGTTTTTT

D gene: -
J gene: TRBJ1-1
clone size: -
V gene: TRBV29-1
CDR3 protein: CSVGLGTEAFF
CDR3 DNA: TGCAGCGTTGGCCTTGGGACTGAAGCTTTCTTT

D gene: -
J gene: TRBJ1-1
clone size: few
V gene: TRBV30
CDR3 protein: CAWTAQADTEAFF
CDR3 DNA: TGTGCCTGGACAGCACAGGCAGACACTGAAGCTTTCTTT